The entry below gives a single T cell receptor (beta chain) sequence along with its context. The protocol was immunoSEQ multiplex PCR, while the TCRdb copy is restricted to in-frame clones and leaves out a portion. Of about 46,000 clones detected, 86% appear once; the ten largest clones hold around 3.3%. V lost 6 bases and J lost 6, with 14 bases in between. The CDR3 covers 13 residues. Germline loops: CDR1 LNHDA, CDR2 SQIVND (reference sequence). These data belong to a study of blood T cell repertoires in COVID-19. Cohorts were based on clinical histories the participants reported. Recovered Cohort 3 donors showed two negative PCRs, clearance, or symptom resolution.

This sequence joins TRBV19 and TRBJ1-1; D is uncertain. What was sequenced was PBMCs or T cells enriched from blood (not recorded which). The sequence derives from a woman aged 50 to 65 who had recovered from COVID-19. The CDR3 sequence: CASRRGWSAEAFF. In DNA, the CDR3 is TGTGCCAGTAGACGTGGATGGAGCGCTGAAGCTTTCTTT.